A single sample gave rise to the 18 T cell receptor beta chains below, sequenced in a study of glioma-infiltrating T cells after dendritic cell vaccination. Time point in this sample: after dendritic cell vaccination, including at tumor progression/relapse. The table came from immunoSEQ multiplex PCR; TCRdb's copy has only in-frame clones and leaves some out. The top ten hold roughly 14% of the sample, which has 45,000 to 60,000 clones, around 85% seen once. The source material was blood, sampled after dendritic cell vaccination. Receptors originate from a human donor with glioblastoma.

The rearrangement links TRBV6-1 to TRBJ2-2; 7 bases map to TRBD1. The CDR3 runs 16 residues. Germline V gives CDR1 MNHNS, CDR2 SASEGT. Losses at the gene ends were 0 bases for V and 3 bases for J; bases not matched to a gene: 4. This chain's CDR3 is CASSEAPGQDTGELFF. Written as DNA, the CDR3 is TGTGCCAGCAGTGAAGCTCCCGGACAGGACACCGGGGAGCTGTTTTTT.

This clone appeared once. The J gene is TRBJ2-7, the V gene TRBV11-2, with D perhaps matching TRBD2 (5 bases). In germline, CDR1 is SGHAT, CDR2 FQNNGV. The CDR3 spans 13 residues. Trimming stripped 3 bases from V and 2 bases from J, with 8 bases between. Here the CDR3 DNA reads TGTGCCAGCAGCTTGGTCGGGGCCTACGAGCAGTACTTC. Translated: CASSLVGAYEQYF. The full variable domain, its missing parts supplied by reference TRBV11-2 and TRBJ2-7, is EAGVAQSPRYKIIEKRQSVAFWCNPISGHATLYWYQQILGQGPKLLIQFQNNGVVDDSQLPKDRFSAERLKGVDSTLKIQPAKLEDSAVYLCASSLVGAYEQYFGPGTRLTVT.

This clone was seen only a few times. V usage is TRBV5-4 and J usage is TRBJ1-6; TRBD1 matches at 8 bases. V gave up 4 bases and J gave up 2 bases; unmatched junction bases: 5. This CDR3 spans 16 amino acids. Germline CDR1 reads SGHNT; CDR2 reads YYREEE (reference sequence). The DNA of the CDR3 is TGTGCCAGCAGCCCGGACAGGGATGCCTATAATTCACCCCTCCACTTT. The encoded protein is CASSPDRDAYNSPLHF.

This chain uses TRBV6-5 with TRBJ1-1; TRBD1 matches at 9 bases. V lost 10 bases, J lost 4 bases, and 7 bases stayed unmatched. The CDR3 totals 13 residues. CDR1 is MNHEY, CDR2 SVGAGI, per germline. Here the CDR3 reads CAIASDRGTEAFF. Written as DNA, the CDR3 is TGTGCCATCGCTTCGGACAGGGGCACTGAAGCTTTCTTT.

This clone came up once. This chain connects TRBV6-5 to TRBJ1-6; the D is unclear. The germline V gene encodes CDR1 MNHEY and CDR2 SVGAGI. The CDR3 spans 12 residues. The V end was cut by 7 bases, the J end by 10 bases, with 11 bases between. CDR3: CASTEGGSPLHF. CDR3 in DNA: TGTGCCAGCACGGAGGGTGGGTCACCCCTCCACTTT.

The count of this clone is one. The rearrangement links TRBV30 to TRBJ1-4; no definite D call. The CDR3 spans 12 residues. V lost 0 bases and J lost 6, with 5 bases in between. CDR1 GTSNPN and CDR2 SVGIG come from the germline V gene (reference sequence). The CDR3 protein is CAWSVSYEKLFF. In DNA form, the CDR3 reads TGTGCCTGGAGTGTATCCTATGAAAAACTGTTTTTT. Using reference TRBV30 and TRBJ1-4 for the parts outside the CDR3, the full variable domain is SQTIHQWPATLVQPVGSPLSLECTVEGTSNPNLYWYRQAAGRGLQLLFYSVGIGQISSEVPQNLSASRPQDRQFILSSKKLLLSDSGFYLCAWSVSYEKLFFGSGTQLSVL.

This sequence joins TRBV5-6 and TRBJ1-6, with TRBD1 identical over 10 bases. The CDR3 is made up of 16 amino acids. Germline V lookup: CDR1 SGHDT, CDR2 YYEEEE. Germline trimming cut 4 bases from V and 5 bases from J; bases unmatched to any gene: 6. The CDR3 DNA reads TGTGCCAGCAGCATTCCCGGGACAGGGGATAATTCACCCCTCCACTTT. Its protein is CASSIPGTGDNSPLHF.

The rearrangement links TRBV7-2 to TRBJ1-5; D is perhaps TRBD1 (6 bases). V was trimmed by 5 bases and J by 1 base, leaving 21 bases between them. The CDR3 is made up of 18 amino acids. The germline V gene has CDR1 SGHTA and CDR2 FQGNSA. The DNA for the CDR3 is TGTGCCAGCAGCCTGAACTTCGGAATCACAGGGAGCAATCAGCCCCAGCATTTT. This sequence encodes CASSLNFGITGSNQPQHF.

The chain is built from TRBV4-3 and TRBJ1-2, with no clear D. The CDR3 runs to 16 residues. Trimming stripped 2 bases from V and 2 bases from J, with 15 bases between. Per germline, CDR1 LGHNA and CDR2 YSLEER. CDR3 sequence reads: CASSQSVQVINYGYTF. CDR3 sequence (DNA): TGCGCCAGCAGCCAATCTGTTCAGGTCATCAACTATGGCTACACCTTC.

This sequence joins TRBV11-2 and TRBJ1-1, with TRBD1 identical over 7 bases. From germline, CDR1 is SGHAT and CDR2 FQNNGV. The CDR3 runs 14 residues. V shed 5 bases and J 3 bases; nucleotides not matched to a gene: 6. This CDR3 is CASSQRQGYTEAFF. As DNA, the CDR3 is TGTGCCAGCAGCCAGCGACAGGGATACACTGAAGCTTTCTTT.

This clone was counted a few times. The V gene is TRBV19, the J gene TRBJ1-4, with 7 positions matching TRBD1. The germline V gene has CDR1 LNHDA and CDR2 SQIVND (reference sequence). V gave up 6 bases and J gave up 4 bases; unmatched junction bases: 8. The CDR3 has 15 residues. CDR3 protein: CASSLTGTDNEKLFF. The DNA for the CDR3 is TGTGCCAGTAGCCTAACAGGGACAGATAATGAAAAACTGTTTTTT.

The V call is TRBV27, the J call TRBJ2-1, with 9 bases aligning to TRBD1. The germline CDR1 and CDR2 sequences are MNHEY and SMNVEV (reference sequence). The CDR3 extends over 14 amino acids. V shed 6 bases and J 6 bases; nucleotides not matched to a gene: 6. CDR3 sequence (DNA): TGTGCCAGCAGGGGGAGGGACAGGGTCAATGAGCAGTTCTTC. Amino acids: CASRGRDRVNEQFF.

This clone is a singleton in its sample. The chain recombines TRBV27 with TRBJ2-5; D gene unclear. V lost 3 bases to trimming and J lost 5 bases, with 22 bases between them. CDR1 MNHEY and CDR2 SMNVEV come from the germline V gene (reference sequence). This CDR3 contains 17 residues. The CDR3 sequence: CASSFGRRPVAEETQYF. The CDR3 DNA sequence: TGTGCCAGCAGTTTCGGTCGGCGGCCAGTTGCGGAGGAGACCCAGTACTTC.

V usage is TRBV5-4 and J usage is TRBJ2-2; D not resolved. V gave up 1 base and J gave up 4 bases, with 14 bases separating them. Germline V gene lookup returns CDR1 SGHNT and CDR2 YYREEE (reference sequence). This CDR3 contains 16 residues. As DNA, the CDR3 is TGTGCCAGCAGCTTGTCGTTAGATTGGTTCACCGGGGAGCTGTTTTTT. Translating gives CASSLSLDWFTGELFF.

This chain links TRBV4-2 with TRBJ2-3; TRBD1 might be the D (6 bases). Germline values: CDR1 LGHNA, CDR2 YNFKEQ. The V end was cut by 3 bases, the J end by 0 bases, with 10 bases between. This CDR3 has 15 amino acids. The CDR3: CASSQGASSTDTQYF. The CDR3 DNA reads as TGTGCCAGCAGCCAGGGGGCGTCTAGCACAGATACGCAGTATTTT.

CDR3 nucleotide sequence: TGCGCCAGCAGCTTAGGACAGAGTAACACTGAAGCTTTCTTT. Translation: CASSLGQSNTEAFF. The J gene is TRBJ1-1, the V gene TRBV5-1, with D tentatively TRBD1 (6 bases). The germline CDR1 and CDR2 sequences are SGHRS and YFSETQ. This CDR3 region has 14 residues. With 2 bases removed from V and 2 bases from J, the gap between germline ends came to 10 bases.

The CDR3 coding sequence is TGTGCCAGTAGTATCGGCAGGGACACTGAAGCTTTCTTT. This codes for CASSIGRDTEAFF. The gene calls are TRBV19 and TRBJ1-1; a possible D gene is TRBD1 (5 bases). CDR1 and CDR2 from the germline V gene are LNHDA and SQIVND (reference sequence). With 3 bases removed from V and 3 bases from J, the gap between germline ends came to 8 bases. This CDR3 region has 13 residues.

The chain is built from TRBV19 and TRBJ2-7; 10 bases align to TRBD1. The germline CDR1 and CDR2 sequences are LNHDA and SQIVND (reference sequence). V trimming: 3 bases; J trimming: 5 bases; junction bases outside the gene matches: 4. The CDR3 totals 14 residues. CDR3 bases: TGTGCCAGTAGTATCCGGGACAGGGGCCACGAGCAGTACTTC. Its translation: CASSIRDRGHEQYF.